This T cell receptor beta chain was documented in a study of blood T cells in healthy people across ages. Whole-study context: About one barcoded beta molecule per two T cells came from capture by template switching.

PCR was performed a second time for about 6 to 12 cycles using a sample-barcoded 5' primer and a J-beta primer mix. TCRdb independently ran MiXCR on the 5' RACE reads; one entry per CDR3 protein. The data show 1.5 million to 2 million distinct CDR3 sequences, about 50% seen once. Trimming removed 1 base from V and 1 base from J; junction bases left unmatched: 3. CDR1 and CDR2 (germline): MNHNS, SASEGT. The CDR3 spans 15 residues. In the case of this clonotype: Its antigen is undetermined.

In each sample, at least 6 million PBMCs were isolated. Whole-study findings and limits: More naive CD4+ cells and higher diversity were found in long-lived than in aged donors. TCR beta diversity per million T cells fell roughly linearly with age.

Sequenced sample: blood. The sequence was obtained from a woman between 40 and 50 years old in good health. The chain joins TRBV6-1 to TRBJ2-7, with 8 bases that match TRBD2. The CDR3 nucleotides are TGTGCCAGCAGTGAAGTAGGCGGGGGGTCCTACGAGCAGTACTTC. It encodes CASSEVGGGSYEQYF.